This is a list of T cell receptor beta chains from one sample in a study of blood T cell repertoires in COVID-19. The method was immunoSEQ multiplex PCR; TCRdb's version includes in-frame clones alone and lacks a portion of them. Found here are some 250,000 clones, around four fifths of them singletons; the top ten hold roughly 27%. The source material was peripheral blood. Receptors were obtained from a man between 40 and 49 years old with acute or convalescent COVID-19. The CDR3 runs from the conserved cysteine through the conserved F or W. The D gene is left open where the match is weak. Expanded clones get a size class; other rows say once, few or many, or leave the size out.

V	D	size	J	DNA	CDR3
TRBV14	TRBD1	once	TRBJ1-2	TGTGCCAGCAGCCATCTAGGTACAGGGGGCGACTATGGCTACACCTTC	CASSHLGTGGDYGYTF
TRBV29-1	TRBD2	-	TRBJ2-7	TGCAGCGTTGTGCGGGAGTCGACTTTCGAGCAGTACTTC	CSVVRESTFEQYF
TRBV12-3/TRBV12-4	-	-	TRBJ1-1	TGTGCCACCATACCAGGGAATGGAGCTGAAGCTTTCTTT	CATIPGNGAEAFF
TRBV7-2	-	-	TRBJ2-3	TGTGCCAGCAGCTTGAGCGTACCCGCTAGCACAGATACGCAGTATTTT	CASSLSVPASTDTQYF
TRBV15	-	-	TRBJ2-5	TGTGCCACCAGCAGAGATCTGGAAGGGGCAGAGACCCAGTACTTC	CATSRDLEGAETQYF
TRBV14	-	-	TRBJ1-2	TGTGCCAGCAGCCCAGGGCAGGGTCACAACTATGGCTACACCTTC	CASSPGQGHNYGYTF
TRBV5-1	-	many	TRBJ2-5	TGCGCCAGCAGCCCCTCCGGGGGGCAGCAAGAGACCCAGTACTTC	CASSPSGGQQETQYF
TRBV6-2/TRBV6-3	TRBD2	few	TRBJ2-1	TGTGCCAGCAGTTTCTACAGGGGGCGACTAGCGGGAGCGGTCTACAATGAGCAGTTCTTC	CASSFYRGRLAGAVYNEQFF
TRBV7-6	-	-	TRBJ1-1	TGTGCCAGCAGCTTAGTATCAGGGACATTGAACACTGAAGCTTTCTTT	CASSLVSGTLNTEAFF
TRBV4-3	-	many	TRBJ2-7	TGCGCCAGCAGCCGTGATTATAAGAGGCACGAGCAGTACTTC	CASSRDYKRHEQYF
TRBV29-1	TRBD2	few	TRBJ2-3	TGCAGCGTTGAGGGACTAACAACAGATACGCAGTATTTT	CSVEGLTTDTQYF
TRBV10-1	-	-	TRBJ2-7	TGCGCCAGCAGTGACGATAGCGAAACCTACGAGCAGTACTTC	CASSDDSETYEQYF
TRBV28	TRBD1	-	TRBJ1-3	TGTGCCAGCAGTTCGCGGACAGGGGGCTTAAACACCATATATTTT	CASSSRTGGLNTIYF
TRBV19	TRBD2	-	TRBJ2-3	TGTGCCAGTAGTGGAGGACTAGCGGGAGCAGATACGCAGTATTTT	CASSGGLAGADTQYF
TRBV28	-	-	TRBJ2-6	TGTGCCAGCAGTTCGCCGAGGGGGGCCAACGTCCTGACTTTC	CASSSPRGANVLTF